This TCR beta chain emerged from a study of blood T cell repertoires in COVID-19. The overall study: Acute and convalescent COVID-19 specimens originated in the United States, Italy and Spain. T cells, B-cell-depleted T cells, or PBMCs supplied cDNA or gDNA.

This clone was counted once. Method: immunoSEQ multiplex PCR; TCRdb's copy keeps in-frame clones and lacks some. The repertoire consists of about 130,000 clones, with 78% occurring once and the leading ten covering over 5%. The V gene lost 3 bases and the J gene lost 4 bases, with 10 bases spanning the gap. Germline assignment: CDR1 DFQATT and CDR2 SNEGSKA (reference sequence). The CDR3 is made up of 13 amino acids. The age range of participants was roughly 18 to 90 years, with residence in about two dozen US areas. Which cohort a participant joined came from the clinical history participants gave. This chain connects TRBV20-1 to TRBJ2-1; D not certain. Sequenced input: PBMCs or T cells enriched from blood (not recorded which). The source is a woman aged 50 to 60 who had recovered from COVID-19. The CDR3 protein is CSASSLLYNEQFF. CDR3 sequence (DNA): TGCAGTGCTAGTAGCCTGCTATACAATGAGCAGTTCTTC.